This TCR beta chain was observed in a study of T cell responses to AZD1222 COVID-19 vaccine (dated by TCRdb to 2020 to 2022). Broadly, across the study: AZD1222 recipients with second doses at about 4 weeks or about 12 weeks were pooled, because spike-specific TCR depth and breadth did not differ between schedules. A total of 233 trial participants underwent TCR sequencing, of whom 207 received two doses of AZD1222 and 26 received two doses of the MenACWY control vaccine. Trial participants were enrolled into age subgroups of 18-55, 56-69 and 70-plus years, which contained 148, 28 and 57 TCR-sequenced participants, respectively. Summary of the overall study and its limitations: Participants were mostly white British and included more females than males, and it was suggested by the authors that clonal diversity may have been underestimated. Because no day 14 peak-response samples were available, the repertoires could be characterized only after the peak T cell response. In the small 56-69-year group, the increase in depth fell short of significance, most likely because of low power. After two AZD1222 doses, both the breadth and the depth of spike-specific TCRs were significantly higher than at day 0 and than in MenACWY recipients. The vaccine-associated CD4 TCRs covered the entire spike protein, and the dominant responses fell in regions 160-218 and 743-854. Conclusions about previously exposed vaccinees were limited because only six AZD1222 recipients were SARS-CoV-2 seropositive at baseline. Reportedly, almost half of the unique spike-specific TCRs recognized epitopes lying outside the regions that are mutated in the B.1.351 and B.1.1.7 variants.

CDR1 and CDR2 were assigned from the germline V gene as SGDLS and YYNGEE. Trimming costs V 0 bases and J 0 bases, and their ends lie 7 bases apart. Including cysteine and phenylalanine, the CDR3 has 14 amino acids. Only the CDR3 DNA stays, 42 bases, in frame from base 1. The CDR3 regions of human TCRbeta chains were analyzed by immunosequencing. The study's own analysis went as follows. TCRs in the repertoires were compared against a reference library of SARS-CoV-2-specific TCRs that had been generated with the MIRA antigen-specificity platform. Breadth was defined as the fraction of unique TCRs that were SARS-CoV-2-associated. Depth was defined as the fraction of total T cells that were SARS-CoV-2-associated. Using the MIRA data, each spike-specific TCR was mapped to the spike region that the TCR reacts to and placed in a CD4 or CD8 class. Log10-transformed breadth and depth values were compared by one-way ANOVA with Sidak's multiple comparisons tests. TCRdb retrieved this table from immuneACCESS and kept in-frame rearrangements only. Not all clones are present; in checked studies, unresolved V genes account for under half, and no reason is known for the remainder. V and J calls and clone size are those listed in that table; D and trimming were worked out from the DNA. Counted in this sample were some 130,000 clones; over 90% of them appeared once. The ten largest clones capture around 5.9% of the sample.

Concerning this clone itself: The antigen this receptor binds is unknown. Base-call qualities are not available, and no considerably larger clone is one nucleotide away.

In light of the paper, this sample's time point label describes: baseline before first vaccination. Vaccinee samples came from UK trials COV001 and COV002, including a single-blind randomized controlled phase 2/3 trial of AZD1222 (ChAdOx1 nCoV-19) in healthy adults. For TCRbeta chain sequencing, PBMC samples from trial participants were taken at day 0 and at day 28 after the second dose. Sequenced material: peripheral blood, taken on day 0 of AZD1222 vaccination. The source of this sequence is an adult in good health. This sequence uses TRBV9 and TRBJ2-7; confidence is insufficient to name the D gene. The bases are TGTGCCAGCAGCGTAGAATGGAGCTCCTACGAGCAGTACTTC. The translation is CASSVEWSSYEQYF. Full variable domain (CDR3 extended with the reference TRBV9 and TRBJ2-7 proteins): DSGVTQTPKHLITATGQRVTLRCSPRSGDLSVYWYQQSLDQGLQFLIQYYNGEERAKGNILERFSAQQFPDLHSELNLSSLELGDSALYFCASSVEWSSYEQYFGPGTRLTVT.